Below, one T cell receptor (beta chain) is given with its context. Its antigen has not been determined. Per-nucleotide qualities are absent, and no much larger clonotype sits a single base away. Including the terminal cysteine and phenylalanine, the CDR3 comprises 16 residues. Left in the record is the CDR3 DNA by itself, 48 bases read in frame from the first base. The junction shows trimming of 5 bases on V and 6 bases on J, and the gene matches do not reach 10 bases of it. The germline V gene specifies KGHSH as CDR1 and LQKENI as CDR2. The source of the sample is a study of cytomegalovirus exposure and HLA in healthy donors (TCRdb year 2017). Turning to the overall study: In an earlier analysis of 587 of the donors, under 300 Gb of sequence data and some 120 million unique TCR beta sequences from about 179 million T cells were reported. An early release covering over 500 HLA-typed donors comprised about 300 gigabases of sequencing data and approximately 85 million unique TCR sequences. Of the approximately 370 genotyped donors, 81% were placed in the genetic ancestry cluster associated with self-reported Caucasian donors. The study aimed to test whether cataloging public T cell receptors could reveal signatures of past pathogen exposure. The study profiled the T cell repertoires of fewer than 850 subjects by immunosequencing and related them to cytomegalovirus serostatus. A separate validation cohort of about 110 different subjects was used in addition to the roughly 670-subject first cohort. High-throughput TCR immunosequencing, statistical association of individual TCRs with disease status, and machine learning were combined to predict cytomegalovirus infection status. A later analysis re-examined previously published TCR beta repertoires from roughly 720 donors and added high-resolution HLA genotyping to investigate patterns of TCR occurrence. Rather than drawing on any new phenotypic data, the later analysis identified candidate immune exposures from TCR beta sequences and the way those sequences occurred across donors. An earlier analysis of fewer than 750 of the donors used high-throughput TCR beta sequencing to judge whether each TCR beta V gene segment behaved as functional or pseudogenic. Donor age, sex, ethnicity and CMV serostatus were compiled together with the repertoire data. A later genetic analysis used genome-wide SNP genotypes for 398 of the 666 donors, treating that subset as a discovery cohort. All discovery cohort repertoires had been generated on a single sequencing platform. HLA typing covered class I and class II loci at four-digit resolution. Typing coverage differed by locus: A, B, C, DRB1 and DQB1 were typed in roughly 629-630 donors, DQA1 in 500 to 550, DPA1 in around 580, and DPB1 in just under 480. Several DR-DQ haplotypes were handled as single units for association and clustering because linkage in the cohort was strong. Across 398 genotyped donors of the cohort, an average of roughly 200,000 unique TCR beta nucleotide sequences per donor were sequenced, and 15% to 20% of those sequences were non-productive. Here is what the overall study found, with its caveats: The 87-base-pair reads could not distinguish some IMGT-functional V segments, including TRBV6-2 and TRBV6-3, so those segments were excluded. When HLA alleles, especially DR and DQ, strongly co-occurred, attributing TCR associations to individual alleles was difficult. A cluster of highly shared sequence variants was judged likely to represent a technical artifact of the sequencing pipeline. According to a later analysis, parvovirus B19, influenza, CMV and Epstein-Barr virus appeared linked to several top co-occurrence clusters. In a later analysis, most CMV-associated TCR beta chains were found to appear HLA-restricted, with HLA associations seemingly driven largely by CMV exposure. Compared with equally common non-associated chains, HLA-associated TCR beta chains in a later analysis were more clonally expanded and had lower generation probabilities. In a later analysis, the rate of TCR association differed among HLA loci, with DRB1 alleles having the most associated TCRs and HLA-C alleles having the fewest. In both the original and validation cohorts, the classifier was reported to diagnose cytomegalovirus status with high specificity and sensitivity. HLA typing was unavailable for some donors at each locus, so association tests used only the typed subset. Most TCR sequences were seen in very few donors, while some public TCRs were found in many individuals. In an earlier analysis of approximately 590 of the donors, most TCR beta V segments were observed in productive rearrangements about 87% or about 30% of the time, broadly matching IMGT annotations. A further reported finding was that TCR beta sequences accurately predicted the HLA-A and HLA-B alleles for most subjects in the first cohort. This cohort had only TCR beta chains sequenced, and the lack of alpha or paired-chain data limited which features could be detected. In the study, about 150 TCR beta chains were listed as associated with cytomegalovirus. A later genetic analysis associated a missense DCLRE1C variant with V-gene and J-gene trimming of TCR beta chains, and an independent cohort replicated the association. For the cohort, immune exposure information was limited to CMV serostatus. Linkage disequilibrium might explain the correlated functional status among segregating V segments, but an unknown experimental factor could not be ruled out. Some 15 rarely observed V segments, including chromosome 9 orphons, were excluded from the earlier analysis of several hundred of the donors because counts were too low. The authors suggested that the approach could potentially be extended to other disease states and immunological phenotypes. Sequencing depth was assumed to be roughly uniform across donors in the presence/absence analyses, though that assumption may not hold. In a later analysis, about 17,000 TCR beta sequences were associated with specific HLA alleles at a false discovery rate of 0.05. A later genetic analysis reported fewer N-insertions in productive TCRs among donors in an Asian-associated ancestry cluster than the roughly 700-donor mean. Three of the identified cytomegalovirus-associated TCR beta chains were confirmed in vitro to be specific for cytomegalovirus antigens.

The library was generated by the immunoSEQ multiplex PCR assay. A mixture of 60 forward primers for TCR Vbeta segments and 13 reverse primers for TCR Jbeta segments was used in the multiplex PCR. The CDR3 region of rearranged TCR beta genes was amplified from genomic DNA with a multiplex PCR assay. The Illumina HiSeq System was used to sequence the amplified TCR beta libraries as 87-base-pair reads. The paper's processing steps were these. In a later analysis, 80 million or so unique TCR beta chains were counted across the roughly 670 repertoires, and approximately 9.9 million of these chains were shared by at least two donors. A nearest-neighbor algorithm error-corrected the raw reads and collapsed the reads into unique sequences, merging closely related sequences to remove PCR and sequencing errors. V, D and J gene segments were assigned by aligning CDR3 sequences to IMGT reference sequences. Each retained sequence needed at least a six-nucleotide match to both a V gene segment and a J gene segment. A rearrangement was called productive if the CDR3 had no stop codons and remained in frame with V and J, and every other rearrangement was called non-productive. CDR3 was defined by IMGT convention, running from the second conserved V-encoded cysteine to the conserved J-encoded phenylalanine. Sequences without an unambiguous match to a single V gene segment were excluded from the earlier analysis of about 630 of the donors. An earlier analysis of under 750 of the donors called V segments functional above 56.7% productive rearrangements and segregating when the between-donor standard deviation exceeded 5%. A statistical classification framework was developed to diagnose cytomegalovirus status using the catalog of TCR beta chain sequences. A later analysis assigned V and J genes by comparing TCR nucleotide sequences with IMGT/GENE-DB human TR gene sequences. A later analysis assigned CDR3 sequences and most-parsimonious VDJ recombination scenarios with the TCRdist pipeline. A later analysis defined each TCR beta chain by its CDR3 amino acid sequence plus V-gene family, and excluded reads lacking a unique V-gene family. A later analysis removed several hundred highly shared, low-generation-probability nucleotide sequences to deal with suspected cross-contamination and a sequencing artifact. In a later analysis, a clonal expansion index for each public chain was calculated from normalized within-repertoire ranks of inferred template counts. In a later analysis, generation probabilities were computed with a VDJ recombination model fitted to out-of-frame rearrangements, and the resulting probabilities were checked against IGoR. In a later analysis, TCR-TCR, TCR-HLA and TCR-CMV co-occurrence was scored with hypergeometric tests, and a repertoire-size bias correction was applied to TCR pairs. False discovery rates were estimated in a later analysis by permuting HLA or CMV assignments 20 times. A later analysis grouped co-occurring TCRs with DBSCAN, adding TCRdist sequence similarity when clustering within HLA-allele-positive subsets. Repertoires with fewer than 30,000 or more than 120,000 public chains, plus five repertoires with anomalous nucleotide sharing, were excluded from co-occurrence clustering. TCRdb retrieved this table from immuneACCESS and kept in-frame rearrangements only. Not all clones are present; in checked studies, unresolved V genes account for under half, and no reason is known for the remainder. V, J and clone size are taken as reported in that table, and D and trimming were inferred from the DNA itself. The sample profile shows around 180,000 clones; more than 65% of them were found once. The biggest ten clones account for roughly 1.2% of the sample.

The cohort comprised more than 550 healthy bone marrow donors. At the time of sampling, all cohort members were nominally healthy, though unrecorded immune exposures were likely present. The donor tested CMV seropositive, placing the donor among the 289 seropositive members of the cohort. A peripheral blood sample was collected from each donor, and TCR beta sequencing was performed on peripheral blood mononuclear cells. Genomic DNA was extracted from the blood cell samples with the Qiagen DNeasy Blood Extraction Kit. The sequenced material came from PBMCs. This sequence uses TRBV18 and TRBJ2-1; 10 bases in the middle match TRBD2. This receptor was taken from a girl aged 2 to 9 in good health and CMV-seropositive. The DNA reads TGTGCCAGCTCAGCACGTTCTAGCGGGAGTAGCAATGAGCAGTTCTTC. Translated, it gives CASSARSSGSSNEQFF.